A single sample is the source of the 17 T cell receptor beta chains below, sequenced in a study of brain T cells in children with intractable seizures. Time point indicated: blood from clinic visit 5 months post-surgery; TSC patient then seizure free. This table comes from immunoSEQ multiplex PCR, and its TCRdb copy is limited to in-frame clones, with some not included. This repertoire shows 300,000 to 400,000 clones, over 90% found once; its top ten account for 5% to 7%. Specimen: peripheral blood, collected 4 to 5 months after surgery. These receptors were taken from a boy under two years old with tuberous sclerosis and intractable seizures.

The V and J genes are TRBV5-1 and TRBJ1-4; 7 bases are a match to TRBD1. The CDR3 is made up of 16 amino acids. With 4 bases clipped from V and 0 bases from J, the junction kept 6 bases outside the gene matches. From germline, CDR1 is SGHRS and CDR2 YFSETQ. The CDR3 is CASSPSQGATNEKLFF. CDR3 in DNA: TGCGCCAGCAGCCCGTCGCAGGGGGCAACTAATGAAAAACTGTTTTTT.

This clone showed up just once. The CDR3 region is CSVGTSGDGEQFF. The CDR3 nucleotides read TGCAGCGTAGGGACTAGCGGGGACGGTGAGCAGTTCTTC. V usage is TRBV29-1 and J usage is TRBJ2-1; 13 bases align to TRBD2. This CDR3 has 13 amino acids. V trimming: 6 bases; J trimming: 9 bases; junction bases outside the gene matches: 5. Per germline, CDR1 SQVTM and CDR2 ANQGSEA.

The chain is built from TRBV2 and TRBJ2-1, with unresolved D. CDR1 SNHLY and CDR2 FYNNEI come from the germline V gene. The CDR3 length is 14 residues. Between the trimmed V and J ends, which lost 3 bases and 6 bases, there was a span of 12 bases. CDR3 sequence: CASSDFGQLNEQFF. The DNA of the CDR3 is TGTGCCAGCAGTGATTTTGGGCAACTCAATGAGCAGTTCTTC.

The chain couples TRBV5-1 to TRBJ2-7; the D call may be TRBD1 or TRBD2 (5 bases each). V was trimmed by 5 bases and J by 2 bases, leaving 14 bases between them. Looked up from germline, CDR1 is SGHRS and CDR2 is YFSETQ. This CDR3 contains 14 residues. The CDR3, as DNA: TGCGCCAGCAGAGAACCGGGACGGGCCTACGAGCAGTACTTC. It encodes CASREPGRAYEQYF.

This chain joins TRBV7-2 and TRBJ2-3; TRBD2 matches at 11 bases. The V gene's germline CDR1 is SGHTA and CDR2 FQGNSA. This CDR3 contains 15 residues. The ends lost 0 bases at V and 7 bases at J; junction bases unmatched: 3. The CDR3 sequence is CASSLAASGGYTQYF. The CDR3 DNA reads as TGTGCCAGCAGCTTAGCGGCTAGCGGGGGGTATACGCAGTATTTT.

The chain couples TRBV3-1 (or the pseudogene TRBV3-2) to TRBJ2-6, with TRBD1 matching over 8 bases. Germline assignment: CDR1 LGHDT and CDR2 YNNKEL (reference sequence). There are 19 residues in the CDR3. V was pared by 2 bases and J by 0 bases, with 9 bases of the junction left unmatched. The CDR3 DNA is TGTGCCAGCAGCCAAACACTAGGACAGGGTTTCTCTGGGGCCAACGTCCTGACTTTC. The encoded protein is CASSQTLGQGFSGANVLTF.

This clone is a singleton in its sample. The V and J genes are TRBV5-1 and TRBJ2-1; the match to TRBD2 covers 8 bases. CDR3 length: 15 residues. J was trimmed by 5 bases and V by 1 base; bases with no gene match: 5. The V gene's germline CDR1 is SGHRS and CDR2 YFSETQ. In DNA form, the CDR3 reads TGCGCCAGCAGCTTGATCGGGACTAGACACAATGAGCAGTTCTTC. It specifies CASSLIGTRHNEQFF. The whole variable domain, filled in from reference TRBV5-1 and TRBJ2-1, reads KAGVTQTPRYLIKTRGQQVTLSCSPISGHRSVSWYQQTPGQGLQFLFEYFSETQRNKGNFPGRFSGRQFSNSRSEMNVSTLELGDSALYLCASSLIGTRHNEQFFGPGTRLTVL.

This chain connects TRBV7-6 to TRBJ2-2, with D possibly TRBD2 on 5 matching bases. This CDR3 has 14 residues. Germline CDR1 reads SGHVS; CDR2 reads FNYEAQ. V was pared by 3 bases and J by 7 bases, with 12 bases between. The CDR3 region is CASSFGTGYGELFF. For the CDR3, the DNA is TGTGCCAGCAGCTTCGGTACGGGGTACGGGGAGCTGTTTTTT.

A single count supports this clone. CDR3 loop: CASSGARTNYNEQFF. The CDR3 nucleotides read TGTGCCAGCTCAGGGGCCCGAACCAACTACAATGAGCAGTTCTTC. The chain recombines TRBV19 with TRBJ2-1, with a weak D call TRBD1 (6 bases). The CDR3 extends over 15 amino acids. The ends were cut back, 9 bases at V and 3 bases at J, with 18 bases in the middle. Germline lookup yields CDR1 LNHDA and CDR2 SQIVND (reference sequence). Full variable domain (outside the CDR3, taken from reference TRBV19 and TRBJ2-1): DGGITQSPKYLFRKEGQNVTLSCEQNLNHDAMYWYRQDPGQGLRLIYYSQIVNDFQKGDIAEGYSVSREKKESFPLTVTSAQKNPTAFYLCASSGARTNYNEQFFGPGTRLTVL.

This chain uses TRBV13 with TRBJ1-1; no clear D. The germline gives CDR1 PRHDT, CDR2 FYEKMQ (reference sequence). CDR3 length: 15 amino acids. Deletions cut 7 bases from V and 1 base from J, with 16 bases between. The CDR3 reads CASTDLGRPNTEAFF. The CDR3 DNA reads as TGTGCCAGCACCGATCTTGGGAGACCGAACACTGAAGCTTTCTTT. Based on the CDR3 plus reference TRBV13 and TRBJ1-1, the full variable domain is AAGVIQSPRHLIKEKRETATLKCYPIPRHDTVYWYQQGPGQDPQFLISFYEKMQSDKGSIPDRFSAQQFSDYHSELNMSSLELGDSALYFCASTDLGRPNTEAFFGQGTRLTVV.

This clone appeared once. V gene TRBV5-1 combines with J gene TRBJ2-6; no clear D. CDR1 and CDR2 (germline): SGHRS, YFSETQ. This CDR3 has 17 residues. The V end was cut by 0 bases, the J end by 0 bases, with 10 bases between. This CDR3 is CASSLVTRVSGANVLTF. For the CDR3, the DNA is TGCGCCAGCAGCTTGGTTACAAGGGTCTCTGGGGCCAACGTCCTGACTTTC.

The chain recombines TRBV2 with TRBJ2-5; 7 bases map to TRBD2. V shed 4 bases, J shed 1 base, and the junction held 6 bases outside the gene matches. The CDR3 length is 15 residues. The germline V gene encodes CDR1 SNHLY and CDR2 FYNNEI. CDR3 in DNA: TGTGCCAGCAGTGGCAGCGGGGCCTTCCAAGAGACCCAGTACTTC. As protein: CASSGSGAFQETQYF.

V gene TRBV27 combines with J gene TRBJ2-7; D is possibly TRBD1 (5 bases). V was shortened by 1 base and J by 6 bases, with 13 bases between the two germline ends. The CDR3 is made up of 14 amino acids. Germline values: CDR1 MNHEY, CDR2 SMNVEV (reference sequence). The CDR3: CASSLLGASAEQYF. As DNA, the CDR3 is TGTGCCAGCAGTTTATTAGGGGCCTCCGCCGAGCAGTACTTC.

In its sample, this clone was seen once. The J gene is TRBJ2-1, the V gene TRBV5-4; D is possibly TRBD1 (6 bases). The germline V gene encodes CDR1 SGHNT and CDR2 YYREEE (reference sequence). The CDR3 is made up of 16 amino acids. V dropped 1 base and J dropped 5 bases, with 16 bases sitting between them. CDR3 in DNA: TGTGCCAGCAGCTTGACGTATGCGACAGGCAACAATGAGCAGTTCTTC. It yields the protein CASSLTYATGNNEQFF. Supplemented by reference TRBV5-4 and TRBJ2-1, the full variable domain reads ETGVTQSPTHLIKTRGQQVTLRCSSQSGHNTVSWYQQALGQGPQFIFQYYREEENGRGNFPPRFSGLQFPNYSSELNVNALELDDSALYLCASSLTYATGNNEQFFGPGTRLTVL.

V and J are TRBV6-6 and TRBJ2-3; 12 bases agree with TRBD2. The V gene end was trimmed by 4 bases and the J gene end by 5 bases; junction bases not matched to a gene: 4. The CDR3 extends over 15 amino acids. Germline V gives CDR1 MNHNY, CDR2 SVGAGI (reference sequence). The CDR3 nucleotides read TGTGCCAGCAGTTGGGCTAGCGGGAGGGAAGATACGCAGTATTTT. Its translation: CASSWASGREDTQYF.

The chain couples TRBV11-2 to TRBJ2-3, with D perhaps matching TRBD1 or TRBD2 (5 bases each). From germline, CDR1 is SGHAT and CDR2 FQNNGV. CDR3 length: 17 residues. Trimming left V 4 bases short and J 0 bases short, with 17 bases between. This chain's CDR3 is CASSSSGGGPSTDTQYF. The DNA for the CDR3 is TGTGCCAGCAGCTCCTCTGGGGGTGGGCCTAGCACAGATACGCAGTATTTT.

This clone appeared a single time. J is TRBJ2-1 and V is TRBV11-3; no firm D call. Germline lookup yields CDR1 SGHNT and CDR2 YENEEA. This CDR3 comprises 16 residues. V gave up 0 bases and J gave up 0 bases, with 9 bases separating them. This CDR3 is CASSLDRYRSYNEQFF. DNA of the CDR3: TGTGCCAGCAGCTTAGATCGCTACCGCTCCTACAATGAGCAGTTCTTC.